One and the same sample provided the 6 T cell receptor beta chains below, sequenced in a study of T cell changes during pregnancy in multiple sclerosis. Profiling relied on immunoSEQ multiplex PCR, and the TCRdb table lists in-frame clones only, not all of them. The sample yields 25,000 to 40,000 clones, over 80% seen once. Source: CD8+ T cells from peripheral blood mononuclear cells, taken before pregnancy. Receptor source: a female donor with multiple sclerosis, enrolled in a pregnancy study.

The gene calls are TRBV7-9 and TRBJ2-1, with D unresolved. The CDR3 runs to 13 residues. Germline V CDR1 and CDR2: SEHNR, FQNEAQ (reference sequence). V was clipped by 5 bases and J by 1 base, with 6 bases between them. Here the CDR3 reads CASSHPSYNEQFF. In DNA form, the CDR3 reads TGTGCCAGCAGCCATCCATCCTACAATGAGCAGTTCTTC.

As regards this clone: A much larger clone lies a single base off, so this may be a read error. The chain employs TRBV2 and TRBJ2-3; TRBD2 matches 13 bases. The CDR3 has 15 amino acids. CDR1 and CDR2 (germline): SNHLY, FYNNEI. The trim removed 4 bases at V and 3 bases at J, leaving 1 base unmatched. The CDR3 coding sequence is TGTGCCAGCAGTGGGACTAGCGGGAGAACAGATACGCAGTATTTT. Translating gives CASSGTSGRTDTQYF.

The chain is built from TRBV9 and TRBJ2-1; the D is unclear. Per germline, CDR1 SGDLS and CDR2 YYNGEE. The CDR3 is 13 residues long. The V gene lost 1 base and the J gene lost 6 bases, with 8 bases spanning the gap. The chain's CDR3 is CASSVTSSNEQFF. DNA for the CDR3: TGTGCCAGCAGCGTAACCTCTAGCAATGAGCAGTTCTTC. The whole variable domain, filled in from reference TRBV9 and TRBJ2-1, reads DSGVTQTPKHLITATGQRVTLRCSPRSGDLSVYWYQQSLDQGLQFLIQYYNGEERAKGNILERFSAQQFPDLHSELNLSSLELGDSALYFCASSVTSSNEQFFGPGTRLTVL.

This clone was counted ten times or more. The rearrangement links TRBV28 to TRBJ2-1; 8 nucleotides align to TRBD2. There are 16 residues in the CDR3. Trimming took 4 bases from V and 6 from J; bases not matched to a gene: 11. Germline values: CDR1 MDHEN, CDR2 SYDVKM. In nucleotides, the CDR3 is TGTGCCAGCAGTTCCTTCATCCTAACTAGCGGCAATGAGCAGTTCTTC. Its protein product is CASSSFILTSGNEQFF.

This chain connects TRBV21-1 to TRBJ2-1; the table calls TRBD2, which could not be checked here. TRBV21-1 counts as a pseudogene. This CDR3 region has 18 residues. CDR3 sequence reads: CASSKIERGGGGYNEQFF. The CDR3 nucleotides are TGTGCCAGCAGCAAAATTGAGCGCGGGGGTGGGGGGTACAATGAGCAGTTCTTC.

As DNA, the CDR3 is TGTGCCAGCAGCTTAGATAGTAGCTACGAGCAGTACTTC. The encoded protein is CASSLDSSYEQYF. V gene TRBV13 combines with J gene TRBJ2-7; no clear D gene. Germline assignment: CDR1 PRHDT and CDR2 FYEKMQ (reference sequence). The CDR3 is made up of 13 amino acids. Trimming took off 1 base at V and 3 bases at J, with 7 bases between the two ends.